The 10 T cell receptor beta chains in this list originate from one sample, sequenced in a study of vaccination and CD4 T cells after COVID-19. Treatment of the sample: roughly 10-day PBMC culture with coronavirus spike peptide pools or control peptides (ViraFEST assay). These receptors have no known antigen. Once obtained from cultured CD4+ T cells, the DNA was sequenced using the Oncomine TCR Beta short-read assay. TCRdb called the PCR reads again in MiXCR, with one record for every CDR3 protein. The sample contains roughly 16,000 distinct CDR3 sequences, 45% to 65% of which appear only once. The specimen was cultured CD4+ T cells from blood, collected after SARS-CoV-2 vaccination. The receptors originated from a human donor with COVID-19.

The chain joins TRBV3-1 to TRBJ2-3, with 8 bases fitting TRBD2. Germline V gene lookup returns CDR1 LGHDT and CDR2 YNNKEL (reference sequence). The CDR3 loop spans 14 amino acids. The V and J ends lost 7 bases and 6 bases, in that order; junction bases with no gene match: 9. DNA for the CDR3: TGTGCCAGCAAGGGCGGCGGGGGGCCCGATACGCAGTATTTT. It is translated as CASKGGGGPDTQYF.

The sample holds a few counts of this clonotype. The CDR3 protein is CSVDLPNYGYTF. The DNA for the CDR3 is TGCAGCGTTGACCTCCCTAACTATGGCTACACCTTC. The V gene is TRBV29-1, the J gene TRBJ1-2, with D unclear. The germline V and J ends were trimmed by 3 bases and 0 bases, with 5 bases remaining between them. There are 12 residues in the CDR3. The germline CDR1 and CDR2 sequences are SQVTM and ANQGSEA.

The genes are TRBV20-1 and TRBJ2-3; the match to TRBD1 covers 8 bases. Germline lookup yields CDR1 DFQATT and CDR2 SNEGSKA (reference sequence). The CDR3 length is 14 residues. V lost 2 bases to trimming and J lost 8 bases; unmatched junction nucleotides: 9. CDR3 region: CSARIQGDAGTQYF. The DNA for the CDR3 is TGCAGTGCTAGAATACAGGGGGATGCCGGTACGCAGTATTTT.

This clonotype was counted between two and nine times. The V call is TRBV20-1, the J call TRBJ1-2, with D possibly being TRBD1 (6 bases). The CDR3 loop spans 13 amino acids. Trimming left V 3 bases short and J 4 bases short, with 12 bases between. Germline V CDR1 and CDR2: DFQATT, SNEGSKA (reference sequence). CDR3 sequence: CSARGGGGYGYTF. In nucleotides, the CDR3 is TGCAGTGCTAGGGGCGGGGGCGGCTATGGCTACACCTTC.

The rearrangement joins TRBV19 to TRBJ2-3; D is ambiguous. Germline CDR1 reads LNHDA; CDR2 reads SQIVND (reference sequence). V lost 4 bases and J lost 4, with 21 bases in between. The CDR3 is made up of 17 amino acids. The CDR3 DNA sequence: TGTGCCAGTAGTAACCCCCCGGGTGTCTACTTATCAGATACGCAGTATTTT. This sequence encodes CASSNPPGVYLSDTQYF.

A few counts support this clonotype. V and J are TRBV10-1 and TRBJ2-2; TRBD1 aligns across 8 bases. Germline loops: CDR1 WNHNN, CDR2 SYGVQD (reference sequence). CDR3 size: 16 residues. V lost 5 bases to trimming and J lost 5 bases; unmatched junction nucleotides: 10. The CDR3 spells CASSRDRLTGTGELFF. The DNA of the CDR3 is TGCGCCAGCAGTAGGGACAGGTTGACTGGGACCGGGGAGCTGTTTTTT.

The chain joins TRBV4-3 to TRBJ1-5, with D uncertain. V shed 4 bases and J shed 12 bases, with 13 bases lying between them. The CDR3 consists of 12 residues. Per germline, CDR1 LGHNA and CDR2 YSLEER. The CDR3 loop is CASSPGSGVQHF. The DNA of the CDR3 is TGCGCCAGCAGCCCTGGGAGTGGGGTCCAGCATTTT.

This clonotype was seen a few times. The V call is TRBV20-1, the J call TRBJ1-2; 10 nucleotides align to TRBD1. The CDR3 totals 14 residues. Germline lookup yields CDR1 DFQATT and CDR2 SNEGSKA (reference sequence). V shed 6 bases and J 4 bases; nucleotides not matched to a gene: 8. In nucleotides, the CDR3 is TGCAGTGCCTCCGGACAGGGGGGAGGCTATGGCTACACCTTC. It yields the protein CSASGQGGGYGYTF.

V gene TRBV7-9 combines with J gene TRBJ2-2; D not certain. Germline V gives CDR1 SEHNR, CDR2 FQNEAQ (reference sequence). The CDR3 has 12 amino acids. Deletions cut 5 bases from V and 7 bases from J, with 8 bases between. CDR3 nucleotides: TGTGCCAGCAGCCCTCGAGTCGGGGAGCTGTTTTTT. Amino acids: CASSPRVGELFF.

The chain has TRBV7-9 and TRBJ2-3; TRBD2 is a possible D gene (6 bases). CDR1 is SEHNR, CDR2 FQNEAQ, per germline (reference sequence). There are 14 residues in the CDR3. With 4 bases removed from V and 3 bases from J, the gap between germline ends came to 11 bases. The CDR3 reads CASSSLLATDTQYF. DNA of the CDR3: TGTGCCAGCAGCTCTTTACTAGCTACAGATACGCAGTATTTT. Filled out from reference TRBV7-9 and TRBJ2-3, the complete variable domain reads DTGVSQNPRHKITKRGQNVTFRCDPISEHNRLYWYRQTLGQGPEFLTYFQNEAQLEKSRLLSDRFSAERPKGSFSTLEIQRTEQGDSAMYLCASSSLLATDTQYFGPGTRLTVL.